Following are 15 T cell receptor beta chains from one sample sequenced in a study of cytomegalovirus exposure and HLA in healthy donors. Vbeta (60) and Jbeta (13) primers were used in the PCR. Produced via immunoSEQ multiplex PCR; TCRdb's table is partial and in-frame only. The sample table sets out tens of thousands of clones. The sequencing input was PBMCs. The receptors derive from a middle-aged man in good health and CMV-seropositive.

The CDR3 loop is CASRRGADSTDTQYF. As DNA, the CDR3 is TGCGCCAGCAGACGTGGAGCGGATTCCACAGATACGCAGTATTTT. The V call is TRBV5-1, the J call TRBJ2-3, with D maybe TRBD2 (5 bases). Looked up from germline, CDR1 is SGHRS and CDR2 is YFSETQ. The CDR3 covers 15 residues. V dropped 5 bases and J dropped 2 bases, with 15 bases sitting between them.

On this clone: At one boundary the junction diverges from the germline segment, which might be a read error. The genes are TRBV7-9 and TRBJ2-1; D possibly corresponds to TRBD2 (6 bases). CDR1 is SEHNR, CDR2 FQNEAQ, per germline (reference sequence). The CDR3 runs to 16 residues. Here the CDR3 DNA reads TGTGCCAGCAGCGGATATAGCGGAAGCTCCGACAATGAGCAGTTCTTC. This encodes CASSGYSGSSDNEQFF.

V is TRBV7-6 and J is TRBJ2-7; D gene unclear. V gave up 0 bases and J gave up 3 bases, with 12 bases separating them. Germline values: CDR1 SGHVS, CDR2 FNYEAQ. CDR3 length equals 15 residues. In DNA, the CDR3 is TGTGCCAGCAGCTTAGCGTACATCCATGACTACGAGCAGTACGTC. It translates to CASSLAYIHDYEQYV.

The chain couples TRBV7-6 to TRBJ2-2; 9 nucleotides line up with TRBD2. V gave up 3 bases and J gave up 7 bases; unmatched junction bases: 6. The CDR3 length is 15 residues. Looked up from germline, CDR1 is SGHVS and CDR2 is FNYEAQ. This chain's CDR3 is CASSLVAGVGGELFF. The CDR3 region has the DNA TGTGCCAGCAGCTTGGTAGCGGGAGTTGGCGGGGAGCTGTTTTTT. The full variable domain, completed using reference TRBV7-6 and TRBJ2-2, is GAGVSQSPRYKVTKRGQDVALRCDPISGHVSLYWYRQALGQGPEFLTYFNYEAQQDKSGLPNDRFSAERPEGSISTLTIQRTEQRDSAMYRCASSLVAGVGGELFFGEGSRLTVL.

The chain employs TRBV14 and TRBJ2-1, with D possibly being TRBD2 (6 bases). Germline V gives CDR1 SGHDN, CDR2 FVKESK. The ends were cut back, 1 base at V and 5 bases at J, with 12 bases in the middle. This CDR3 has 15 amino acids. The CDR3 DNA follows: TGTGCCAGCAGCCAAGGACTAGTTCTGCACAATGAGCAGTTCTTC. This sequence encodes CASSQGLVLHNEQFF.

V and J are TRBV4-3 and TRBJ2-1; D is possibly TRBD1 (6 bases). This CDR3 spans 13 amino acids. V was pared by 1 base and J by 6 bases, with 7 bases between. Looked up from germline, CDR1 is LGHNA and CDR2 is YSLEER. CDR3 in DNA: TGCGCCAGCAGCCAAGTGGGGGCCAATGAGCAGTTCTTC. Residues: CASSQVGANEQFF.

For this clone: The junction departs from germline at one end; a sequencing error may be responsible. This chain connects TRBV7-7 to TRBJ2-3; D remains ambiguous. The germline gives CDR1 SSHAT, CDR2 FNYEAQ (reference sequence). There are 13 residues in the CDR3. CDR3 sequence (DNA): TGTGCTAGCAGCTTAGATTACAGAGATACGCAGTATTTT. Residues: CASSLDYRDTQYF.

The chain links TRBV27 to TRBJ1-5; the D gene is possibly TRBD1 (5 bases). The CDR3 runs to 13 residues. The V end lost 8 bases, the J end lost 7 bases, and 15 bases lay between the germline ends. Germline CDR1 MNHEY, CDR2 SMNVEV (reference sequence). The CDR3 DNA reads TGTGCCAGCGGACTTAGGGAGGGGCAGCCCCAGCATTTT. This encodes CASGLREGQPQHF.

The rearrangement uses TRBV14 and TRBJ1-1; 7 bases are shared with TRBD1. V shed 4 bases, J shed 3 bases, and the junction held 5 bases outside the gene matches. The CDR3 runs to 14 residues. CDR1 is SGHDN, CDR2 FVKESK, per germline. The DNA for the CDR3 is TGTGCCAGCAGCCGGGACAGATGGGACACTGAAGCTTTCTTT. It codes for CASSRDRWDTEAFF.

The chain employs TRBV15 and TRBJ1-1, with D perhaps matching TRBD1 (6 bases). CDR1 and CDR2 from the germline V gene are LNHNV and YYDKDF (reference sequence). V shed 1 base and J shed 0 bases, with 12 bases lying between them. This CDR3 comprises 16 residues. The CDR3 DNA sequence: TGTGCCACCAGCAGAGGAGGGGGACATTTGAACACTGAAGCTTTCTTT. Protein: CATSRGGGHLNTEAFF.

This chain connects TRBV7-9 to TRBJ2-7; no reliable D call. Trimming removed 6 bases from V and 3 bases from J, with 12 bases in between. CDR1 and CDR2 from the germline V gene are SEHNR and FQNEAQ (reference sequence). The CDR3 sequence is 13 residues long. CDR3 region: CASSAPPHYEQYV. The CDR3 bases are TGTGCCAGCAGTGCCCCTCCACACTACGAGCAGTACGTC.

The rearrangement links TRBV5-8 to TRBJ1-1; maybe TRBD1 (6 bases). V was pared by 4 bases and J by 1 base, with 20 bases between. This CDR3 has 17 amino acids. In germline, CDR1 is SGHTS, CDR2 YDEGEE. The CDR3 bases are TGTGCCAGCAGCCTCTTGCGGGGGGCTGGCGGGAACACTGAAGCTTTCTTT. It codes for CASSLLRGAGGNTEAFF.

The CDR3 protein is CASRSAGDSSGNTIYF. In nucleotides, the CDR3 is TGTGCCAGTAGATCCGCCGGCGACAGCTCTGGAAACACCATATATTTT. This chain joins TRBV19 and TRBJ1-3; a possible D gene is TRBD1 (5 bases). V lost 6 bases to trimming and J lost 0 bases, with 15 bases between them. Germline values: CDR1 LNHDA, CDR2 SQIVND (reference sequence). The CDR3 consists of 16 residues.

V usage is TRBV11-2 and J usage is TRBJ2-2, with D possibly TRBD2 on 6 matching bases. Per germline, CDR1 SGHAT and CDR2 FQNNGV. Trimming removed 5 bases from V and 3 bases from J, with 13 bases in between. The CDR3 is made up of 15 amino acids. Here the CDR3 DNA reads TGTGCCAGCAGCGACGGGACTTATGACACCGGGGAGCTGTTTTTT. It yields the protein CASSDGTYDTGELFF.

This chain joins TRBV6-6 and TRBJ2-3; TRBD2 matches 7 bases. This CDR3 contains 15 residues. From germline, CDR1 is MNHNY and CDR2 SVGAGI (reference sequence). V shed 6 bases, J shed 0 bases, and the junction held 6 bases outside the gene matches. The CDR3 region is CASSPYSGSTDTQYF. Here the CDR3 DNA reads TGTGCCAGCAGCCCTTATAGCGGGAGCACAGATACGCAGTATTTT.